Listed here is a single TCR beta chain. Its antigen is unknown. Conventional CD4+ T cells were sorted from blood as CD25-low CD127-high cells. The data derive from a study of regulatory and conventional T cells in RAG deficiency. Study-wide results and limits: In Omenn syndrome, Treg and Tconv repertoires overlapped >75%.

The CDR3 contains 16 residues. Germline CDR1 is LGHNA and CDR2 is YNFKEQ. The ends were cut back, 0 bases at V and 0 bases at J, with 10 bases in the middle. Sequencing was performed with immunoSEQ multiplex PCR; in TCRdb, only in-frame clones are kept and a portion is missing. The sample consists of more than 7,500 clones, around 94% of them appearing once. The receptor comes from a human donor with RAG deficiency presenting as severe combined immunodeficiency. The J gene is TRBJ2-3, the V gene TRBV4-2; the D gene is possibly TRBD1 (5 bases). Sequencing used CD4+ effector T cells sorted from blood. The CDR3 DNA sequence: TGTGCCAGCAGCCAAGAGGGGCTCTATAGCACAGATACGCAGTATTTT. Protein: CASSQEGLYSTDTQYF.